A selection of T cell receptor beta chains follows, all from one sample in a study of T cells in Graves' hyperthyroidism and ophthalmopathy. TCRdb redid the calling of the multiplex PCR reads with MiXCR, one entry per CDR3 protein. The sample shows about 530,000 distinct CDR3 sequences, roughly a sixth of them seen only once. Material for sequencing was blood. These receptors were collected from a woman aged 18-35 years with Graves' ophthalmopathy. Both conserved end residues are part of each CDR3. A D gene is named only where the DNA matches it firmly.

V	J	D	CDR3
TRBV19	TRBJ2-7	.	CASTPTPRAYEQYF
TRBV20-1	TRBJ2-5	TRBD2	CSAVHSGRAGETQYF
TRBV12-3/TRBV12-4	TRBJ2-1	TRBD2	CANRAGGRNEQFF
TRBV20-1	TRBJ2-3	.	CSARGRNTDTQYF
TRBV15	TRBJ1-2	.	CATSKHETPYGYTF
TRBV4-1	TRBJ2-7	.	CASSQEGAAYEQYF
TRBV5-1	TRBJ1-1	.	CASSLDPRQVWEAFF
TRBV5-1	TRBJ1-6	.	CASSLDSPLHF
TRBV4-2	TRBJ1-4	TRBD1	CASSQSRDRGEKLFF
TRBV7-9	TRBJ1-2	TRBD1	CASSARTGTGYTF
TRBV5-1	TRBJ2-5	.	CASSRAETQYF
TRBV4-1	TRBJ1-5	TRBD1	CASSQDGTGSQPQHF
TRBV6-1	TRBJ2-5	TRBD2	CASSKDVPGTSGSPRARETQYF
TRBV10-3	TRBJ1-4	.	CAISEAGSNEKLFF
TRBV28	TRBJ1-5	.	CASSGTQGGQPQHF
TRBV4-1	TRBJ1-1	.	CASSQVKGEAFF
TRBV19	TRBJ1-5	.	CASSFDVRNQPQHF
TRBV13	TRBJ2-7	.	CASSPRTGFWEQYF
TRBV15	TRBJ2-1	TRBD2	CATSRLFSGSSNEQFF
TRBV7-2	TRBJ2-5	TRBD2	CASTASGGIGETQYF
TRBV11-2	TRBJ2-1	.	CASSLGRLGKGYNEQFF
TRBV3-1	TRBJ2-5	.	CASSQDLAEETQYF
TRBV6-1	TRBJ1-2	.	CAVRDYGYTF
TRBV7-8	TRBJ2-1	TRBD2	CASSLEQREHSYNEQFF
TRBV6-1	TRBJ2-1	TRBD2	CASSGLAGGPEQFF
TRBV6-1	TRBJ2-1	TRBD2	CASNTGGGGRGEQFF
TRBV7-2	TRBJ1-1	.	CASSPTAYEAFF
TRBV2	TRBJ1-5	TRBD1	CASSLQGAQGNQPQHF
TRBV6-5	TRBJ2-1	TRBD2	CASSYTRPGTNNEQFF
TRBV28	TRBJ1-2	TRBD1	CASTPGTGYGYTF
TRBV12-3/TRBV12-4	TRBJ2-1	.	CASTFGNEQFF
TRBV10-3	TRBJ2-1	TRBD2	CAISDLAGRHISYNEQFF
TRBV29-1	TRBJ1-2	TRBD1	CSVVPGQHYGYTF
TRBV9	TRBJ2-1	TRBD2	CASSPGLAGGRVEQFF
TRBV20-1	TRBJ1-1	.	CSAPRSMNTEAFF
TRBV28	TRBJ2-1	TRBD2	CASSLIAGEDNEQFF
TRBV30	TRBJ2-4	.	CAWGKGSGYIQYF
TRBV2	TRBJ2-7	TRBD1	CASTRSGTGYDEQYF
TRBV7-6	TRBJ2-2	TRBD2	CASSPHASGPNTGELFF